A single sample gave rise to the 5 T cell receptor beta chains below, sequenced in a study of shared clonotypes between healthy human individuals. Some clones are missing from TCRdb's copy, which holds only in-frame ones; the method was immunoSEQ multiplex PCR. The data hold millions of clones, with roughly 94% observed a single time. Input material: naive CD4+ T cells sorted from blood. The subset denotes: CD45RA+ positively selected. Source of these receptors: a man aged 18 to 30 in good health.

In nucleotides, the CDR3 is TGCGCCAGCAGTCAGGGCTATGGCTACACCTTC. Its translation: CASSQGYGYTF. The V call is TRBV23-1, the J call TRBJ1-2, with D unresolved. TRBV23-1 falls under the ORF class, with uncertain function. Trimming took off 3 bases at V and 4 bases at J, with 3 bases between the two ends. CDR3 size: 11 residues.

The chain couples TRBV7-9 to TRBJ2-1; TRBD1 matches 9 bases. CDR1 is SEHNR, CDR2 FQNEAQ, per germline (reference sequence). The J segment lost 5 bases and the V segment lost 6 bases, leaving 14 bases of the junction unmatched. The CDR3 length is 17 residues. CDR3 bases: TGTGCCAGCAGAACCAGATACGGGACAGGGCTTAACAATGAGCAGTTCTTC. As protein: CASRTRYGTGLNNEQFF.

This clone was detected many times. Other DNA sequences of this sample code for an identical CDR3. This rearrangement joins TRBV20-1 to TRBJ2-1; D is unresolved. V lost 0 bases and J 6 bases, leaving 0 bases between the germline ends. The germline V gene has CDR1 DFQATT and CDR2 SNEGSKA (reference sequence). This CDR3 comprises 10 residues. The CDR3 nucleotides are TGCAGTGCTAGAGACAATGAGCAGTTCTTC. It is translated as CSARDNEQFF.

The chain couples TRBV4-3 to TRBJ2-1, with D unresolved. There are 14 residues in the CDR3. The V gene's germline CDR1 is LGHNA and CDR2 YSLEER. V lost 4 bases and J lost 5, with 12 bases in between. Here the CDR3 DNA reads TGCGCCAGCAGCCTAAGCCCTTGGGACAATGAGCAGTTCTTC. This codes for CASSLSPWDNEQFF.

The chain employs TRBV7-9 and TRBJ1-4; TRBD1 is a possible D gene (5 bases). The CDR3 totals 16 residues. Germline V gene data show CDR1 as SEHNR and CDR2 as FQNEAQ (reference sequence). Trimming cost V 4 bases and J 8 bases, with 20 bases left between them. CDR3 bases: TGTGCCAGCAGCTCCGATCGCAGGGCACGATGGGAAAAACTGTTTTTT. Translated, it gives CASSSDRRARWEKLFF.